This T cell receptor (beta chain) appears in the sequencing data of a study of shared clonotypes between healthy human individuals. Trimming pared 5 bases from V and 8 bases from J, leaving 18 bases between. The V gene's germline CDR1 is SGHAT and CDR2 FQNNGV. CDR3 length: 15 amino acids. Terminally differentiated effector memory CD45RA+ cells were excluded from the naive CD8 cells, which were CD45RO-negative and positively selected for CCR7. The method was immunoSEQ multiplex PCR; TCRdb's version includes in-frame clones alone and lacks a portion of them. The repertoire consists of just over 2,000,000 clones, with about 95% occurring once and the leading ten covering roughly 1%.

The chain couples TRBV11-2 to TRBJ1-4; D may be TRBD1 (6 bases). The specimen sequenced was naive CD8+ T cells sorted from blood. This TCR derives from a young man in good health. DNA of the CDR3: TGTGCCAGCAGCCCCCACAGGGTAGAAGAGGAAAAACTGTTTTTT. This sequence encodes CASSPHRVEEEKLFF.